The rows below give T cell receptor beta chains drawn from one sample of a study of response to subunit inactivated influenza vaccine. TCRdb recomputed calls from the RT-PCR reads with MiXCR, one row per CDR3 protein. The sample lists roughly 650,000 distinct CDR3 sequences; 15% to 19% were seen once. The sequencing here drew on PBMCs from blood, taken about 12 days after vaccination. The source of these receptors is a man over 45 who received an inactivated influenza vaccine. Each CDR3 is given with its conserved first and last residue. Each record gives: J gene, V gene, clone size, D gene, CDR3 DNA, CDR3 protein. D genes are given only for firm matches. The listing skips clone size in some rows; elsewhere it reads once, few, many or a size class.

j_call: TRBJ2-5
v_call: TRBV5-5
clone_size: -
d_call: -
cdr3_nt: TGTGCCAGCAGCTTTTCTAGCTGGGGGGAGACCCAGTACTTC
cdr3_aa: CASSFSSWGETQYF

j_call: TRBJ1-1
v_call: TRBV28
clone_size: few
d_call: TRBD1
cdr3_nt: TGTGCCAGCAGACACAGGGGGCTTAGACGGGACACTGAAGCTTTCTTT
cdr3_aa: CASRHRGLRRDTEAFF

j_call: TRBJ2-3
v_call: TRBV20-1
clone_size: -
d_call: TRBD2
cdr3_nt: TGCAGTGCTAGGATTGGGACTAGCGGTTCTAGCACAGATACGCAGTATTTT
cdr3_aa: CSARIGTSGSSTDTQYF

j_call: TRBJ2-1
v_call: TRBV4-2
clone_size: -
d_call: TRBD2
cdr3_nt: TGTGCCAGCAGCCAATCAGCGGGAGATATTTACAATGAGCAGTTCTTC
cdr3_aa: CASSQSAGDIYNEQFF

j_call: TRBJ2-7
v_call: TRBV5-1
clone_size: many
d_call: -
cdr3_nt: TGCGCCAGCAGCCAAACACGGATTGGGTACGAGCAGTACTTC
cdr3_aa: CASSQTRIGYEQYF

j_call: TRBJ1-2
v_call: TRBV3-1
clone_size: few
d_call: -
cdr3_nt: TGTGCCAGCAGCCAAAACGTGAAGGGGGGCTACACCTTC
cdr3_aa: CASSQNVKGGYTF

j_call: TRBJ2-2
v_call: TRBV4-2
clone_size: -
d_call: -
cdr3_nt: TGTGCCAGCAGCGGTACTAGCTCGGGGAGGGAGCTGTTTTTT
cdr3_aa: CASSGTSSGRELFF

j_call: TRBJ2-1
v_call: TRBV24-1
clone_size: -
d_call: -
cdr3_nt: TGTGCCACCAGTGAGGCAGCTCGAAGCTCCTACAATGAGCAGTTCTTC
cdr3_aa: CATSEAARSSYNEQFF

j_call: TRBJ1-2
v_call: TRBV19
clone_size: few
d_call: -
cdr3_nt: TGTGCCAGTAGTGATAACGGCGGCTACGCTAACTATGGCTACACCTTC
cdr3_aa: CASSDNGGYANYGYTF

j_call: TRBJ2-5
v_call: TRBV12-3/TRBV12-4
clone_size: -
d_call: -
cdr3_nt: TGTGCCAGCAGTGCAGGTTGGGGGGAGACCCAGTACTTC
cdr3_aa: CASSAGWGETQYF

j_call: TRBJ2-5
v_call: TRBV5-1
clone_size: many
d_call: -
cdr3_nt: TGCGCCAGCAGCTTGACGGGTAAAGAGACCCAGTACTTC
cdr3_aa: CASSLTGKETQYF

j_call: TRBJ2-1
v_call: TRBV5-5
clone_size: few
d_call: -
cdr3_nt: TGTGCCAGCAGCTGGGGGTACGGCAATGAGCAGTTCTTC
cdr3_aa: CASSWGYGNEQFF

j_call: TRBJ2-6
v_call: TRBV11-1
clone_size: -
d_call: TRBD1
cdr3_nt: TGTGCCAGCAGCCCGCAGACAGGGCTACTTACTGGGGCCAACGTCCTGACTTTC
cdr3_aa: CASSPQTGLLTGANVLTF

j_call: TRBJ2-1
v_call: TRBV4-2
clone_size: many
d_call: TRBD1
cdr3_nt: TGTGCCAGCAGCCAAGAGGGAGACAGGGGGCCGAGGCGGTTCTTC
cdr3_aa: CASSQEGDRGPRRFF

j_call: TRBJ1-3
v_call: TRBV4-3
clone_size: few
d_call: -
cdr3_nt: TGCGCCAGCAGCCACCCCCCAGAGTCTGGAAACACCATATATTTT
cdr3_aa: CASSHPPESGNTIYF

j_call: TRBJ2-5
v_call: TRBV5-1
clone_size: few
d_call: TRBD2
cdr3_nt: TGCGCCAGCAGCGTTAGCGGGGGTAACGCAGAGACCCAGTACTTC
cdr3_aa: CASSVSGGNAETQYF

j_call: TRBJ2-1
v_call: TRBV5-1
clone_size: many
d_call: TRBD2
cdr3_nt: TGCGCCAGCACCAGCGGGAGGTCCTACAATGAGCAGTTCTTC
cdr3_aa: CASTSGRSYNEQFF